These T cell receptor beta chains were read from a single sample in a study of blood T cell repertoires in COVID-19. Clones were sequenced by immunoSEQ multiplex PCR, and TCRdb holds only the in-frame ones, with some missing. The table has roughly 280,000 clones, over 65% seen once; the top ten hold about 5%. The source material was peripheral blood. Every receptor here comes from a man between 60 and 70 years old who had recovered from COVID-19. CDR3s include the opening cysteine and the closing phenylalanine or tryptophan.

TRBV19	TRBJ2-1	CASSTGGLISNEQFF
TRBV9	TRBJ1-2	CASRGTGGGYTF
TRBV10-3	TRBJ2-7	CAINAGESYEQYF
TRBV28	TRBJ2-6	CASSSPGASGANVLTF
TRBV6-6	TRBJ2-7	CASSYPTGTGGNEQYF
TRBV7-2	TRBJ2-3	CASSLDGVGAAAF
TRBV7-8	TRBJ2-1	CASSLGFSVANEQFF
TRBV6-5	TRBJ2-7	CASGRAGGSYEQYF
TRBV9	TRBJ1-2	CASSPRGTSGGYTF
TRBV6-5	TRBJ1-5	CASSLNTGNQPQHF
TRBV18	TRBJ1-5	CASSLGQGAAMGQPQHF
TRBV7-9	TRBJ2-3	CASSLGVGLAGPDTQYF
TRBV3-1/TRBV3-2	TRBJ1-1	CASSQDVRGGRVTEAFF
TRBV27	TRBJ1-6	CASRTGGSYNSPLHF
TRBV28	TRBJ2-3	CASSPRQGANTQYF
TRBV2	TRBJ2-7	CASRLAGSYEQYF
TRBV12-3/TRBV12-4	TRBJ2-7	CASSLPGQDRAF
TRBV3-1/TRBV3-2	TRBJ1-4	CASSQGQPNEKLFF
TRBV28	TRBJ2-3	CASSSPGEITDTQYF
TRBV24-1	TRBJ2-1	CATSDPSGGARNEQFF
TRBV2	TRBJ1-6	CASSPEGSPYSPLHF
TRBV19	TRBJ1-5	CASSLGDRVANQPQHF
TRBV30	TRBJ1-1	CAWVRGTEAFF
TRBV5-1	TRBJ1-1	CASSLTGGWVMNTEAFF
TRBV29-1	TRBJ2-3	CSVGGDRGTDTQYF
TRBV11-2	TRBJ2-7	CASSLDRIEQYF
TRBV7-9	TRBJ2-1	CASSSGSLSNEQFF
TRBV29-1	TRBJ2-5	CSVGLAGAKETQYF
TRBV7-8	TRBJ2-7	CASSRVAGGSYEQYF
TRBV5-6	TRBJ1-4	CASSWHPGQGSEKLFF
TRBV7-8	TRBJ1-5	CASSPRLGGGQPQHF
TRBV28	TRBJ2-7	CASLGAGSGHEQYF
TRBV11-2	TRBJ1-5	CASSFGTGGNQPQHF
TRBV7-2	TRBJ2-4	CASSPGTGLAVAKNIQYF
TRBV18	TRBJ1-2	CASSPPAGQGYGYTF
TRBV30	TRBJ2-3	CAWSVRVGVTDTQYF
TRBV6-5	TRBJ1-5	CASSSGTGVGQPQHF
TRBV7-2	TRBJ2-2	CASSLVLRQGGPGELFF
TRBV29-1	TRBJ2-7	CSAREGGPYEQYF
TRBV2	TRBJ2-7	CASSGTVEVKHF
TRBV4-1	TRBJ2-1	CASSQDQGFNEQFF
TRBV5-1	TRBJ1-5	CASSLVPGVNQPQHF
TRBV18	TRBJ2-1	CASSPSSGRNEQFF
TRBV5-4	TRBJ2-7	CASSLNRDSGEQYF
TRBV3-1/TRBV3-2	TRBJ1-2	CASSQDYRGLYGYTF
TRBV7-2	TRBJ1-4	CASSPGQGAATNEKLFF
TRBV27	TRBJ1-1	CASRNRGERGEAFF
TRBV7-9	TRBJ2-5	CASSNPTGGGETQYF
TRBV6-5	TRBJ2-2	CASKGGRVTGELFF
TRBV6-6	TRBJ2-6	CASSRAGTVDTGANVLTF
TRBV7-2	TRBJ2-5	CASSSTVVGTQYF